The T cell receptor (beta chain) under discussion was sequenced for a study of shared clonotypes between healthy human individuals. V lost 6 bases and J lost 6; bases outside the gene matches: 8. The CDR3 loop spans 14 amino acids. The germline V gene encodes CDR1 MNHEY and CDR2 SVGAGI. The authors distributed each subset's genomic DNA evenly over several immunoSEQ plates. Only in-frame clones appear in the TCRdb table, and some are missing; sequencing was by immunoSEQ multiplex PCR. The sample carries under 850,000 clones, 72% recorded once. Notes on the study in general: Even with large depth, rarefaction showed that sorted-subset sequencing was incomplete.

To note about this clone: What it binds is unknown.

The chain joins TRBV6-5 to TRBJ1-1; 9 nucleotides align to TRBD1. The source of this sequence is a woman younger than 45 in good health. Sequencing used memory CD4+ T cells sorted from blood. This sample's subset: CD45RA-negative fraction. CDR3 nucleotides: TGTGCCAGCAGACCACAGGGGGACAGGGCTGAAGCTTTCTTT. The encoded protein is CASRPQGDRAEAFF.